This TCR beta chain was found in a study of blood T cell repertoires in COVID-19. Data came from immunoSEQ multiplex PCR; TCRdb stores just in-frame clones and leaves some out. The sample lists tens of thousands of clones; about 88% were seen once. The CDR3 consists of 14 residues. The germline V gene has CDR1 SGHRS and CDR2 YFSETQ. With 0 bases removed from V and 1 base from J, the gap between germline ends came to 7 bases. The source of this sequence is a man between 60 and 70 years old with active COVID-19. The gene calls are TRBV5-1 and TRBJ1-1; D ambiguous. The sample comprised peripheral blood. The CDR3 coding sequence is TGCGCCAGCAGCTTGGTTTACACGAACACTGAAGCTTTCTTT. Its translation: CASSLVYTNTEAFF.